Listed below are T cell receptor beta chains from one sample, sequenced in a study of patients and donors after allogeneic stem cell transplantation. Each CDR3 protein is one row after TCRdb ran MiXCR on the RT-PCR reads. This sample yields some 880,000 distinct CDR3 sequences, of which approximately 19% are seen a single time; approximately 5.9% belongs to the top ten. Sequencing was carried out using blood, either unsorted or a sorted T cell fraction (not recorded which). All receptors come from a human donor who was either an allogeneic HSCT recipient or a stem cell or donor lymphocyte infusion donor (not recorded which). It is not recorded whose cells these are; they may come from a transplant donor. The CDR3 runs from the conserved cysteine through the conserved F or W. The D gene is left open where the match is weak. Some rows have no size entry. The others give once, few or many, or a class for an expanded clone.

size,J,D,V,length,CDR3,DNA
few,TRBJ1-2,TRBD1,TRBV12-3/TRBV12-4,16,CASSPNRGRENYGYTF,TGTGCCAGCAGTCCAAACAGGGGCCGGGAAAACTATGGCTACACCTTC
NA,TRBJ2-3,TRBD2,TRBV4-1,17,CASSQDAASGRIDTQYF,TGCGCCAGCAGCCAAGACGCGGCTAGCGGGAGGATAGATACGCAGTATTTT
NA,TRBJ2-7,TRBD2,TRBV7-9,14,CASSLGRGDYEQYF,TGTGCCAGCAGCTTAGGGCGGGGGGACTACGAGCAGTACTTC
few,TRBJ1-3,TRBD1,TRBV12-3/TRBV12-4,15,CASSRGTGPGNTIYF,TGTGCCAGCAGCCGCGGGACAGGGCCTGGAAACACCATATATTTT
NA,TRBJ2-2,NA,TRBV11-1,16,CASSTSGPGITGELFF,TGTGCCAGCAGCACATCTGGCCCAGGGATAACCGGGGAGCTGTTTTTT
many,TRBJ2-1,NA,TRBV4-2,18,CASSQDRQPTSSYNEQFF,TGTGCCAGCAGCCAAGACCGGCAGCCAACCAGCTCCTACAATGAGCAGTTCTTC
few,TRBJ2-1,TRBD2,TRBV9,19,CASSVAGEGFRFSYNEQFF,TGTGCCAGCAGCGTAGCTGGGGAGGGCTTTAGATTCTCCTACAATGAGCAGTTCTTC
few,TRBJ1-2,NA,TRBV2,12,CASTPRTSGYTF,TGTGCCAGCACCCCCCGGACTAGTGGCTACACCTTC
NA,TRBJ2-5,TRBD1,TRBV6-2/TRBV6-3,19,CASSYRNPGTGPKGGTQYF,TGTGCCAGCAGTTACCGCAATCCCGGGACAGGCCCCAAAGGAGGGACCCAGTACTTC
few,TRBJ2-5,NA,TRBV12-5,12,CASGLSKETQYF,TGTGCTAGTGGACTGAGTAAAGAGACCCAGTACTTC
NA,TRBJ1-5,TRBD1,TRBV6-1,16,CASSPQGAGSNQPQHF,TGTGCCAGCAGTCCACAGGGGGCGGGTAGCAATCAGCCCCAGCATTTT
once,TRBJ1-2,NA,TRBV20-1,15,CSARAYSSRHYGYTF,TGCAGTGCTAGAGCCTATTCGTCACGGCACTATGGCTACACCTTC
NA,TRBJ1-5,TRBD1,TRBV2,17,CASRLDRGGVGNQPQHF,TGTGCCAGCAGACTGGACAGGGGAGGGGTTGGCAATCAGCCCCAGCATTTT
NA,TRBJ2-4,NA,TRBV11-2,17,CASSRGRGELAKNIQYF,TGTGCCAGCAGCCGAGGGCGGGGAGAACTAGCCAAAAACATTCAGTACTTC
NA,TRBJ2-3,NA,TRBV29-1,14,CSVEVVGRTDTQYF,TGCAGCGTTGAGGTGGTGGGACGGACAGATACGCAGTATTTT
NA,TRBJ2-3,TRBD2,TRBV20-1,13,CSALGLVPDTQYF,TGCAGTGCTTTGGGACTAGTCCCAGATACGCAGTATTTT